The 9 T cell receptor beta chains in this list originate from one sample, sequenced in a study of blood T cell repertoires in COVID-19. This table comes from immunoSEQ multiplex PCR, and its TCRdb copy is limited to in-frame clones, with some not included. The repertoire holds 250,000 to 300,000 clones, roughly 93% seen once, with 2.3% in the top ten. The specimen sequenced was PBMCs or T cells enriched from blood (not recorded which). These receptors came from a woman in her thirties or forties with acute COVID-19.

The chain recombines TRBV10-3 with TRBJ1-5; 8 bases are shared with TRBD1. The germline gives CDR1 ENHRY, CDR2 SYGVKD. The CDR3 totals 13 residues. Unmatched junction bases numbered 8, after V lost 9 bases and J lost 7 bases. CDR3 bases: TGTGCCATTCGGGACAGGCTCGGGCAGCCCCAGCATTTT. This sequence encodes CAIRDRLGQPQHF.

J is TRBJ1-6 and V is TRBV25-1, with D unclear. Germline V gene data show CDR1 as MGHDK and CDR2 as SYGVNS. The CDR3 extends over 13 amino acids. Trimming left V 4 bases short and J 4 bases short, with 5 bases between. CDR3 in amino acids: CASSAVYNSPLHF. The CDR3 DNA reads TGTGCCAGCAGTGCGGTATATAATTCACCCCTCCACTTT.

This clone was found once. This chain connects TRBV5-6 to TRBJ2-1; unclear D gene. CDR3 length: 14 amino acids. In germline, CDR1 is SGHDT, CDR2 YYEEEE. V shed 1 base and J shed 7 bases, with 12 bases lying between them. CDR3 protein: CASSLFGSGNEQFF. CDR3 nucleotides: TGTGCCAGCAGCTTGTTTGGATCGGGTAATGAGCAGTTCTTC.

The rearrangement joins TRBV20-1 to TRBJ1-2; weak D call: TRBD1 (5 bases). The CDR3 is made up of 12 amino acids. Trimming removed 4 bases from V and 4 bases from J, with 10 bases in between. The germline V gene encodes CDR1 DFQATT and CDR2 SNEGSKA (reference sequence). CDR3 DNA sequence: TGCAGTGCTATTGACAGTCCCTATGGCTACACCTTC. Translation: CSAIDSPYGYTF.

The genes are TRBV5-4 and TRBJ2-1, with 9 bases aligning to TRBD2. The trim removed 4 bases at V and 7 bases at J, leaving 12 bases unmatched. The CDR3 is made up of 16 amino acids. Per the germline V gene, CDR1 is SGHNT and CDR2 is YYREEE (reference sequence). The DNA for the CDR3 is TGTGCCAGCAGCGGCCGCGCCGGGACTAGCCAAAATGAGCAGTTCTTC. Translating it yields CASSGRAGTSQNEQFF. The full variable domain, completed using reference TRBV5-4 and TRBJ2-1, is ETGVTQSPTHLIKTRGQQVTLRCSSQSGHNTVSWYQQALGQGPQFIFQYYREEENGRGNFPPRFSGLQFPNYSSELNVNALELDDSALYLCASSGRAGTSQNEQFFGPGTRLTVL.

This chain joins TRBV18 and TRBJ1-1; tentative D call: TRBD1 (6 bases). Germline CDR1 and CDR2: KGHSH and LQKENI. The V and J ends lost 8 bases and 8 bases respectively, with 18 bases between them. The CDR3 totals 13 residues. CDR3 sequence: CASATDQGLEAFF. The CDR3 bases are TGTGCCAGCGCTACCGATCAGGGGTTAGAAGCTTTCTTT.

The V gene is TRBV11-3, the J gene TRBJ2-1; 10 bases are a match to TRBD2. This CDR3 region has 15 residues. The germline gives CDR1 SGHNT, CDR2 YENEEA. Losses at the gene ends were 6 bases for V and 6 bases for J; bases not matched to a gene: 8. CDR3 DNA: TGTGCCAGCAGAGCCCTAGCGGGAGTCCTCAATGAGCAGTTCTTC. The encoded protein is CASRALAGVLNEQFF.

J is TRBJ1-2 and V is TRBV19; D unresolved. The CDR3 is 16 residues long. Germline CDR1 LNHDA, CDR2 SQIVND (reference sequence). V lost 6 bases and J 0 bases, leaving 17 bases between the germline ends. This CDR3 is CASRPLLTGTNYGYTF. The CDR3 DNA follows: TGTGCCAGTAGGCCCCTTCTGACGGGGACTAACTATGGCTACACCTTC.

This clone appeared a single time. This chain connects TRBV14 to TRBJ2-5; D call uncertain. V was pared by 4 bases and J by 5 bases, with 14 bases between. The CDR3 covers 14 residues. Germline V lookup: CDR1 SGHDN, CDR2 FVKESK. The CDR3 DNA reads as TGTGCCAGCAGCCGTGCCCTGCAGGTGGAGACCCAGTACTTC. It translates to CASSRALQVETQYF.